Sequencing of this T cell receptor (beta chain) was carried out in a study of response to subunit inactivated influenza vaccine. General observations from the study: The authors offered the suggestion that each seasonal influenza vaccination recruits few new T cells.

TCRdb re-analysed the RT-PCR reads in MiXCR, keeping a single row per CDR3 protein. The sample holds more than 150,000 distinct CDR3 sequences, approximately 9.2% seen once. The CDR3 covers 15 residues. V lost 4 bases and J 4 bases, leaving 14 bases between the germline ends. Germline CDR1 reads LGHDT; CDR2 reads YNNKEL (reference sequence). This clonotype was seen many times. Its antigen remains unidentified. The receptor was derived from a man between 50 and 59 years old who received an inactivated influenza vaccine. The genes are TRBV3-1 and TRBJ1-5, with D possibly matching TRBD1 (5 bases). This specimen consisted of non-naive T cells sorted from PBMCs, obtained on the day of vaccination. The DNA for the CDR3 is TGTGCCAGCAGCCCCCGGTGGGGGGGAAATCAGCCCCAGCATTTT. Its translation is CASSPRWGGNQPQHF.